The 32 T cell receptor beta chains given below trace back to one sample, sequenced in a study of OX40 agonist ivuxolimab in advanced cancers. Data came from immunoSEQ multiplex PCR; TCRdb stores just in-frame clones and leaves some out. This sample yields around 60,000 clones, of which over 80% are seen a single time; around 1.7% belongs to the top ten. The starting material was CD4+ or CD8+ T cells sorted from blood, obtained in a trial of the OX40 agonist ivuxolimab. These receptors all come from an adult with an advanced solid tumor such as melanoma, head and neck, liver or kidney cancer.

The chain links TRBV2 to TRBJ2-5; 7 bases line up with TRBD1. V trimming: 4 bases; J trimming: 4 bases; junction bases outside the gene matches: 6. Germline V gene lookup returns CDR1 SNHLY and CDR2 FYNNEI. The CDR3 sequence is 14 residues long. CDR3 amino acids: CASSVQGIRETQYF. Written as DNA, the CDR3 is TGTGCCAGCAGTGTACAGGGGATTAGAGAGACCCAGTACTTC.

The chain uses TRBV7-2 and TRBJ1-1, with a possible D match to TRBD1 (5 bases). The CDR3 is made up of 14 amino acids. CDR1 is SGHTA, CDR2 FQGNSA, per germline. Between the trimmed V and J ends, which lost 1 base and 2 bases, there was a span of 8 bases. This CDR3 reads CASSLGQTNTEAFF. The CDR3 DNA reads as TGTGCCAGCAGCTTAGGACAGACAAACACTGAAGCTTTCTTT.

This clone was observed once. This CDR3 reads CASSQDVRPDAGNTIYF. CDR3 nucleotides: TGCGCCAGCAGCCAAGATGTGAGGCCCGATGCTGGAAACACCATATATTTT. The chain is built from TRBV4-3 and TRBJ1-3; D is ambiguous. This CDR3 contains 17 residues. Germline assignment: CDR1 LGHNA and CDR2 YSLEER. The V end was cut by 0 bases, the J end by 2 bases, with 14 bases between.

This clone was recorded once. The gene calls are TRBV5-4 and TRBJ2-7; D might be TRBD1 (6 bases). Deletions cut 4 bases from V and 4 bases from J, with 15 bases between. The CDR3 loop spans 14 amino acids. The V gene's germline CDR1 is SGHNT and CDR2 YYREEE (reference sequence). The CDR3 protein is CASSQERRGYEQYF. DNA for the CDR3: TGTGCCAGCAGCCAAGAGCGCAGGGGTTACGAGCAGTACTTC.

This sequence joins TRBV6-6 and TRBJ1-4; 10 positions agree with TRBD1. The CDR3 has 14 amino acids. Trimming cost V 5 bases and J 7 bases; bases outside gene matches: 4. The germline CDR1 and CDR2 sequences are MNHNY and SVGAGI (reference sequence). For the CDR3, the DNA is TGTGCCAGCAGTCCGGGACAGGGGTCTGAAAAACTGTTTTTT. It specifies CASSPGQGSEKLFF.

The gene calls are TRBV30 and TRBJ2-7; 7 bases line up with TRBD1. The junction had 11 bases not matched to a gene; V was cut back by 7 bases and J by 5 bases. From germline, CDR1 is GTSNPN and CDR2 SVGIG (reference sequence). This CDR3 has 13 residues. The CDR3 sequence: CASKVQGSHEQYF. Here the CDR3 DNA reads TGTGCCTCCAAGGTACAGGGGTCCCACGAGCAGTACTTC.

The V gene is TRBV4-3, the J gene TRBJ1-1; D uncertain. There are 15 residues in the CDR3. Germline assignment: CDR1 LGHNA and CDR2 YSLEER. The V and J ends lost 0 bases and 1 base respectively, with 9 bases between them. As DNA, the CDR3 is TGCGCCAGCAGCCAAGACGCGGCGGGGAACACTGAAGCTTTCTTT. The encoded protein is CASSQDAAGNTEAFF.

CDR3 DNA: TGCGCCAGCAGCCCCGAGGGGAGCTCCTATAATTCACCCCTCCACTTT. Its translation is CASSPEGSSYNSPLHF. The chain recombines TRBV5-1 with TRBJ1-6; D is possibly TRBD1 (5 bases). The CDR3 is made up of 16 amino acids. Trimming pared 4 bases from V and 0 bases from J, leaving 11 bases between. Germline-derived CDR1 and CDR2 are SGHRS and YFSETQ.

V and J are TRBV7-6 and TRBJ2-3, with D possibly matching TRBD1 (5 bases). The germline V and J ends were trimmed by 3 bases and 0 bases, with 7 bases remaining between them. The germline V gene has CDR1 SGHVS and CDR2 FNYEAQ. The CDR3 consists of 14 residues. For the CDR3, the DNA is TGTGCCAGCAGCTTGCAGGGCAGCACAGATACGCAGTATTTT. Its translation: CASSLQGSTDTQYF.

The chain couples TRBV11-2 to TRBJ2-3, with D possibly being TRBD1 or TRBD2 (5 bases each). Trimming left V 7 bases short and J 2 bases short, with 13 bases between. Germline V gene data show CDR1 as SGHAT and CDR2 as FQNNGV. The CDR3 is made up of 14 amino acids. This chain's CDR3 is CASTGPVITDTQYF. CDR3 DNA sequence: TGTGCCAGCACGGGGCCGGTTATCACAGATACGCAGTATTTT.

This chain uses TRBV28 with TRBJ2-5, with D tentatively TRBD2 (5 bases). Trimming pared 2 bases from V and 5 bases from J, leaving 12 bases between. The CDR3 runs to 14 residues. Germline V gene lookup returns CDR1 MDHEN and CDR2 SYDVKM. The DNA for the CDR3 is TGTGCCAGCAGTTTAGGATTCCAGCGGGAGACCCAGTACTTC. Protein: CASSLGFQRETQYF.

The CDR3 nucleotides read TGTGCCAGCAGCTTAGGGATGGACTACGGGCTAGGGGTAGAGCAGTTCTTC. It codes for CASSLGMDYGLGVEQFF. The chain has TRBV7-2 and TRBJ2-1, with D possibly TRBD2 on 6 matching bases. There are 17 residues in the CDR3. Trimming took 1 base from V and 10 from J, leaving 23 bases between them. Germline-derived CDR1 and CDR2 are SGHTA and FQGNSA.

The gene calls are TRBV5-1 and TRBJ2-7; TRBD1 or TRBD2 may be the D gene (5 bases each). Trimming cost V 4 bases and J 0 bases, with 17 bases left between them. This CDR3 spans 16 amino acids. CDR1 and CDR2 from the germline V gene are SGHRS and YFSETQ. The CDR3 nucleotides are TGCGCCAGCAGCCCGGACGGGACCCTGGGCTCCTACGAGCAGTACTTC. Protein product: CASSPDGTLGSYEQYF.

V is TRBV5-5 and J is TRBJ1-2; D unresolved. The germline V gene encodes CDR1 SGHKS and CDR2 YYEKEE (reference sequence). There are 16 residues in the CDR3. Deletions cut 0 bases from V and 2 bases from J, with 14 bases between. The CDR3 DNA is TGTGCCAGCAGCTTGGACGCCTCCGGGCGCAACTATGGCTACACCTTC. Translating it yields CASSLDASGRNYGYTF.

The genes are TRBV20-1 and TRBJ1-1; tentative D call: TRBD1 (5 bases). The V end was cut by 6 bases, the J end by 5 bases, with 10 bases between. The V gene's germline CDR1 is DFQATT and CDR2 SNEGSKA (reference sequence). The CDR3 runs to 11 residues. CDR3 sequence: CSAERGTEAFF. CDR3 DNA: TGCAGTGCCGAACGGGGGACTGAAGCTTTCTTT.

This chain connects TRBV5-1 to TRBJ2-3; D is undetermined. Looked up from germline, CDR1 is SGHRS and CDR2 is YFSETQ. This CDR3 has 13 residues. V lost 2 bases to trimming and J lost 3 bases, with 7 bases between them. CDR3 region: CASSFQGTDTQYF. The CDR3 nucleotides read TGCGCCAGCAGCTTCCAAGGGACAGATACGCAGTATTTT.

This rearrangement joins TRBV7-6 to TRBJ2-7; possibly TRBD2 for D (7 bases). The CDR3 has 15 residues. Germline V gene lookup returns CDR1 SGHVS and CDR2 FNYEAQ. The germline V and J ends were trimmed by 4 bases and 1 base, with 14 bases remaining between them. CDR3 in amino acids: CASSSGGGRSYEQYF. The CDR3 bases are TGTGCCAGCAGCTCCGGGGGCGGGAGATCCTACGAGCAGTACTTC. Filled out from reference TRBV7-6 and TRBJ2-7, the complete variable domain reads GAGVSQSPRYKVTKRGQDVALRCDPISGHVSLYWYRQALGQGPEFLTYFNYEAQQDKSGLPNDRFSAERPEGSISTLTIQRTEQRDSAMYRCASSSGGGRSYEQYFGPGTRLTVT.

The V gene is TRBV10-3, the J gene TRBJ1-2; a weak D match, TRBD1 (5 bases). V lost 7 bases and J 8 bases, leaving 23 bases between the germline ends. The CDR3 spans 15 residues. Germline V gene sequence: CDR1 ENHRY, CDR2 SYGVKD. The CDR3 DNA sequence: TGTGCCATCACGAGAACAGGCTCCTTCCTGGAGGGCTACACCTTC. The encoded protein is CAITRTGSFLEGYTF.

The gene calls are TRBV19 and TRBJ1-1; no clear D. V shed 3 bases and J shed 1 base, with 9 bases lying between them. Per the germline V gene, CDR1 is LNHDA and CDR2 is SQIVND (reference sequence). CDR3 size: 14 residues. CDR3 in DNA: TGTGCCAGTAGTATCCAAGGTGGGAACACTGAAGCTTTCTTT. Amino acids: CASSIQGGNTEAFF.

The chain combines TRBV7-9 with TRBJ2-1; a possible D gene is TRBD2 (5 bases). V dropped 2 bases and J dropped 0 bases, with 8 bases sitting between them. The CDR3 extends over 15 amino acids. Germline V gene data show CDR1 as SEHNR and CDR2 as FQNEAQ (reference sequence). Written as DNA, the CDR3 is TGTGCCAGCAGCTTAATGGGGAGCTCCTACAATGAGCAGTTCTTC. It translates to CASSLMGSSYNEQFF. Together with reference TRBV7-9 and TRBJ2-1, the CDR3 gives the full variable domain: DTGVSQNPRHKITKRGQNVTFRCDPISEHNRLYWYRQTLGQGPEFLTYFQNEAQLEKSRLLSDRFSAERPKGSFSTLEIQRTEQGDSAMYLCASSLMGSSYNEQFFGPGTRLTVL.

This CDR3 is CASRSGISEQYF. DNA of the CDR3: TGTGCCAGCAGATCGGGAATCTCCGAGCAGTACTTC. The chain employs TRBV28 and TRBJ2-7; a weak D match, TRBD2 (5 bases). The V end lost 6 bases, the J end lost 6 bases, and 12 bases lay between the germline ends. Germline CDR1 reads MDHEN; CDR2 reads SYDVKM. The length of the CDR3 is 12 residues.

The chain recombines TRBV18 with TRBJ1-2; perhaps TRBD1 as D (6 bases). CDR3 length equals 16 residues. Trimming cost V 4 bases and J 4 bases, with 19 bases left between them. The V gene's germline CDR1 is KGHSH and CDR2 LQKENI. In DNA, the CDR3 is TGTGCCAGCTCACTGGCGCAGGACAGCAAATTCTATGGCTACACCTTC. It translates to CASSLAQDSKFYGYTF. Complete variable domain (other parts from reference TRBV18 and TRBJ1-2): NAGVMQNPRHLVRRRGQEARLRCSPMKGHSHVYWYRQLPEEGLKFMVYLQKENIIDESGMPKERFSAEFPKEGPSILRIQQVVRGDSAAYFCASSLAQDSKFYGYTFGSGTRLTVV.

The CDR3 DNA reads TGTGCCAGCTCACCGCTCGCTCCGCTAGCGGGAGGGTATGAGCAGTTCTTC. This translates into CASSPLAPLAGGYEQFF. The V and J genes are TRBV18 and TRBJ2-1; 12 nucleotides align to TRBD2. This CDR3 region has 17 residues. Trimming at V came to 3 bases and at J to 8 bases, leaving 11 bases not matched to a gene. Germline V lookup: CDR1 KGHSH, CDR2 LQKENI.

This clone was found once. The chain employs TRBV12-5 and TRBJ2-7; D remains ambiguous. CDR3 length equals 12 residues. In germline, CDR1 is LGHNT, CDR2 FRNRAP. The V end lost 0 bases, the J end lost 3 bases, and 3 bases lay between the germline ends. CDR3 coding DNA: TGTGCTAGTGGTTTGGTAAGCTACGAGCAGTACTTC. It encodes CASGLVSYEQYF.

The gene calls are TRBV7-2 and TRBJ2-2, with D perhaps matching TRBD2 (5 bases). The V end was cut by 5 bases, the J end by 1 base, with 11 bases between. The CDR3 covers 15 residues. The germline V gene encodes CDR1 SGHTA and CDR2 FQGNSA. CDR3 sequence: CASSALAGNTGELFF. In DNA form, the CDR3 reads TGTGCCAGCAGCGCCCTAGCTGGGAACACCGGGGAGCTGTTTTTT.

The J gene is TRBJ1-5, the V gene TRBV28, with D unclear. Trimming left V 1 base short and J 0 bases short, with 7 bases between. The CDR3 sequence is 15 residues long. Germline V gene sequence: CDR1 MDHEN, CDR2 SYDVKM. The CDR3 spells CASSLYNPSNQPQHF. CDR3 in DNA: TGTGCCAGCAGTTTATATAATCCTAGCAATCAGCCCCAGCATTTT. Using reference TRBV28 and TRBJ1-5 for the parts outside the CDR3, the full variable domain is DVKVTQSSRYLVKRTGEKVFLECVQDMDHENMFWYRQDPGLGLRLIYFSYDVKMKEKGDIPEGYSVSREKKERFSLILESASTNQTSMYLCASSLYNPSNQPQHFGDGTRLSIL.

The gene calls are TRBV7-2 and TRBJ2-2; TRBD1 matches 8 bases. The CDR3 has 15 residues. The V and J ends lost 2 bases and 7 bases, in that order; junction bases with no gene match: 6. CDR1 is SGHTA and CDR2 is FQGNSA in the germline V gene. The CDR3 nucleotides read TGTGCCAGCAGCTTATGGCAGGGGGCAGGCGGGGAGCTGTTTTTT. Translation gives CASSLWQGAGGELFF.

This chain's CDR3 is CSVERGVYGYTF. The CDR3 DNA reads as TGCAGCGTTGAACGGGGCGTCTATGGCTACACCTTC. The chain uses TRBV29-1 and TRBJ1-2; tentatively, D is TRBD1 (5 bases). The germline V gene encodes CDR1 SQVTM and CDR2 ANQGSEA. The CDR3 runs 12 residues. The V end lost 2 bases, the J end lost 4 bases, and 8 bases lay between the germline ends.

The J gene is TRBJ2-2, the V gene TRBV4-3; D gene unclear. The CDR3 length is 15 residues. V was clipped by 4 bases and J by 2 bases, with 11 bases between them. Germline V lookup: CDR1 LGHNA, CDR2 YSLEER. This CDR3 is CASSRSGSNTGELFF. The CDR3 DNA reads as TGCGCCAGCAGCCGGTCCGGGTCTAACACCGGGGAGCTGTTTTTT.

V and J are TRBV4-1 and TRBJ2-5; tentatively, D is TRBD1 or TRBD2 (5 bases each). Germline V gene lookup returns CDR1 MGHRA and CDR2 YSYEKL. This CDR3 has 14 amino acids. V was clipped by 5 bases and J by 0 bases, with 10 bases between them. The CDR3: CASSDRGNQETQYF. The CDR3 nucleotides read TGCGCCAGCAGCGACCGGGGCAACCAAGAGACCCAGTACTTC.

V is TRBV19 and J is TRBJ1-2, with D possibly being TRBD1 (5 bases). CDR1 and CDR2 from the germline V gene are LNHDA and SQIVND (reference sequence). The CDR3 covers 14 residues. V lost 5 bases and J lost 0, with 10 bases in between. CDR3 in amino acids: CASSRGITNYGYTF. The CDR3 DNA sequence: TGTGCCAGTAGTCGGGGCATAACTAACTATGGCTACACCTTC.

The V and J genes are TRBV7-8 and TRBJ1-4; 7 bases align to TRBD1. Unmatched junction bases numbered 6, after V lost 5 bases and J lost 0 bases. CDR1 and CDR2 from the germline V gene are SGHVS and FQNEAQ. The CDR3 is made up of 16 amino acids. CDR3 sequence (DNA): TGTGCCAGCAGCGATCGACAGGGAGCAACTAATGAAAAACTGTTTTTT. Translation: CASSDRQGATNEKLFF. Together with reference TRBV7-8 and TRBJ1-4, the CDR3 gives the full variable domain: GAGVSQSPRYKVAKRGQDVALRCDPISGHVSLFWYQQALGQGPEFLTYFQNEAQLDKSGLPSDRFFAERPEGSVSTLKIQRTQQEDSAVYLCASSDRQGATNEKLFFGSGTQLSVL.